The 20 T cell receptor beta chains listed next were all sequenced from one sample in a study of blood T cell repertoires in COVID-19. The protocol was immunoSEQ multiplex PCR, while the TCRdb copy is restricted to in-frame clones and leaves out a portion. This table has just over 150,000 clones, roughly 90% appearing once. Specimen: PBMCs or T cells enriched from blood (not recorded which). The receptors were sampled from a woman in her forties or fifties who had recovered from COVID-19.

The chain has TRBV27 and TRBJ1-1; D might be TRBD1 (5 bases). Looked up from germline, CDR1 is MNHEY and CDR2 is SMNVEV (reference sequence). Trimming stripped 5 bases from V and 5 bases from J, with 18 bases between. The CDR3 is 15 residues long. The CDR3 sequence: CASSTQLVGGTEAFF. The CDR3 DNA is TGTGCCAGCAGTACCCAATTGGTGGGGGGTACTGAAGCTTTCTTT.

J is TRBJ1-4 and V is TRBV2; tentatively, D is TRBD1 (6 bases). The V gene's germline CDR1 is SNHLY and CDR2 FYNNEI. This CDR3 has 12 residues. The V end lost 3 bases, the J end lost 8 bases, and 7 bases lay between the germline ends. CDR3 loop: CASSERGEKLFF. The CDR3 DNA reads TGTGCCAGCAGTGAGAGGGGGGAAAAACTGTTTTTT.

The chain couples TRBV27 to TRBJ1-6; D is possibly TRBD1 (5 bases). Germline V lookup: CDR1 MNHEY, CDR2 SMNVEV (reference sequence). Trimming took off 6 bases at V and 9 bases at J, with 9 bases between the two ends. CDR3 length equals 12 residues. The CDR3 DNA reads as TGTGCCAGCAGGGGGCCCACTTCACCCCTCCACTTT. As protein: CASRGPTSPLHF.

Remarks on this clone: Mismatch with germline at one junction end may stem from a read error. The chain joins TRBV5-1 to TRBJ2-1, with 8 bases aligning to TRBD2. Germline CDR1 SGHRS, CDR2 YFSETQ. This CDR3 comprises 14 residues. CDR3 nucleotides: TGCGCCCGCAGCGACGGGGGGGCCCTCAATGAGCAGTTCTTC. Its translation is CARSDGGALNEQFF. Variable domain in full (rest from reference TRBV5-1 and TRBJ2-1): KAGVTQTPRYLIKTRGQQVTLSCSPISGHRSVSWYQQTPGQGLQFLFEYFSETQRNKGNFPGRFSGRQFSNSRSEMNVSTLELGDSALYLCARSDGGALNEQFFGPGTRLTVL.

The chain has TRBV3-1 (or the pseudogene TRBV3-2) and TRBJ1-1, with 8 bases aligning to TRBD1. The CDR3 runs 13 residues. Germline loops: CDR1 LGHDT, CDR2 YNNKEL (reference sequence). The junction had 2 bases not matched to a gene; V was cut back by 5 bases and J by 3 bases. The CDR3 region is CASSATGDTEAFF. The CDR3 bases are TGTGCCAGCAGCGCGACAGGGGACACTGAAGCTTTCTTT.

This clone was seen more than once but under ten times. The V call is TRBV7-6, the J call TRBJ2-2; TRBD1 agrees at 9 bases. CDR3 size: 17 residues. Germline V gene data show CDR1 as SGHVS and CDR2 as FNYEAQ. V dropped 3 bases and J dropped 0; count of bases not matched to a gene: 5. The CDR3 loop is CASSFRQGGTNTGELFF. CDR3 DNA: TGTGCCAGCAGCTTTAGACAGGGGGGTACGAACACCGGGGAGCTGTTTTTT.

In regard to this clone: One end of the junction is discordant with germline, which a read error may explain. This rearrangement joins TRBV7-9 to TRBJ2-7; D may be TRBD1 (6 bases). Germline lookup yields CDR1 SEHNR and CDR2 FQNEAQ (reference sequence). There are 12 residues in the CDR3. CDR3 coding DNA: TGTGCCAGCAGCTACCTGACCGGGACACCCCTCTTC. Protein sequence: CASSYLTGTPLF.

The rearrangement uses TRBV27 and TRBJ2-1, with 10 bases aligning to TRBD2. The trim removed 3 bases at V and 10 bases at J, leaving 9 bases unmatched. The CDR3 has 15 residues. CDR1 is MNHEY, CDR2 SMNVEV, per germline (reference sequence). The CDR3 reads CASSFLAGAVGEQFF. DNA of the CDR3: TGTGCCAGCAGTTTCCTAGCGGGGGCCGTCGGGGAGCAGTTCTTC.

This clone was detected only a few times. The chain employs TRBV27 and TRBJ1-5; TRBD1 matches 7 bases. The CDR3 has 15 residues. In germline, CDR1 is MNHEY, CDR2 SMNVEV (reference sequence). V dropped 6 bases and J dropped 6; count of bases not matched to a gene: 11. CDR3 residues: CASSPGQARVQPQHF. For the CDR3, the DNA is TGTGCCAGCAGCCCCGGACAGGCTAGGGTTCAGCCCCAGCATTTT.

This chain links TRBV25-1 with TRBJ2-7, with 9 bases fitting TRBD2. From germline, CDR1 is MGHDK and CDR2 SYGVNS. The CDR3 has 15 amino acids. Losses at the gene ends were 4 bases for V and 6 bases for J; bases not matched to a gene: 10. CDR3 in DNA: TGTGCCAGCAGTGCCAGACTAGCGGCAGGGGGCGAGCAGTACTTC. Its translation: CASSARLAAGGEQYF.

The chain is built from TRBV19 and TRBJ1-5; D is uncertain. The germline CDR1 and CDR2 sequences are LNHDA and SQIVND (reference sequence). This CDR3 is built from 17 residues. The V end lost 2 bases, the J end lost 0 bases, and 14 bases lay between the germline ends. CDR3 residues: CASSITLSEYSNQPQHF. For the CDR3, the DNA is TGTGCCAGTAGTATAACGTTATCCGAGTATAGCAATCAGCCCCAGCATTTT.

The chain joins TRBV19 to TRBJ2-1; 11 bases match TRBD2. Per the germline V gene, CDR1 is LNHDA and CDR2 is SQIVND (reference sequence). The CDR3 loop spans 18 amino acids. V was clipped by 6 bases and J by 9 bases; unmatched bases: 19. CDR3 sequence (DNA): TGTGCCAGTAGCATAATAGCGGGGGGGAAGGAGTATTTGGGTGAGCAGTTCTTC. This sequence encodes CASSIIAGGKEYLGEQFF.

The chain uses TRBV2 and TRBJ2-3; the match to TRBD2 covers 8 bases. This CDR3 comprises 14 residues. CDR1 is SNHLY, CDR2 FYNNEI, per germline. Losses at the gene ends were 9 bases for V and 3 bases for J; bases not matched to a gene: 8. The CDR3 region is CARGGLGQTDTQYF. For the CDR3, the DNA is TGTGCCAGGGGGGGACTAGGACAAACAGATACGCAGTATTTT.

The rearrangement uses TRBV25-1 and TRBJ1-6; perhaps TRBD1 as D (5 bases). In germline, CDR1 is MGHDK, CDR2 SYGVNS. This CDR3 contains 15 residues. Trimming removed 4 bases from V and 7 bases from J, with 14 bases in between. As DNA, the CDR3 is TGTGCCAGCAGTGGCGGGACTCCCTGGAATTCACCCCTCCACTTT. It yields the protein CASSGGTPWNSPLHF. Looking up the rest from reference TRBV25-1 and TRBJ1-6 gives the full variable domain: EADIYQTPRYLVIGTGKKITLECSQTMGHDKMYWYQQDPGMELHLIHYSYGVNSTEKGDLSSESTVSRIRTEHFPLTLESARPSHTSQYLCASSGGTPWNSPLHFGNGTRLTVT.

This clone was recorded only once. The CDR3 DNA is TGCGCCAGCAGCTTCGGGGGAACTAATCAGCCCCAGCATTTT. Amino acid sequence: CASSFGGTNQPQHF. V usage is TRBV5-1 and J usage is TRBJ1-5; D might be TRBD1 (5 bases). The germline CDR1 and CDR2 sequences are SGHRS and YFSETQ. The CDR3 totals 14 residues. Between the trimmed V and J ends, which lost 2 bases and 4 bases, there was a span of 10 bases.

This sequence joins TRBV27 and TRBJ1-2; D gene unclear. Trimming stripped 0 bases from V and 3 bases from J, with 14 bases between. Germline V gene sequence: CDR1 MNHEY, CDR2 SMNVEV (reference sequence). The CDR3 runs 16 residues. The CDR3 is CASSLSASPEDYGYTF. The DNA for the CDR3 is TGTGCCAGCAGTTTATCAGCTAGCCCGGAGGACTATGGCTACACCTTC.

V usage is TRBV7-2 and J usage is TRBJ2-7; TRBD2 is a possible D gene (5 bases). V was trimmed by 1 base and J by 7 bases, leaving 14 bases between them. The CDR3 runs 14 residues. Germline loops: CDR1 SGHTA, CDR2 FQGNSA. The CDR3 bases are TGTGCCAGCAGCTTAGTATCGAAAAGCGGAGAGCAGTACTTC. It is translated as CASSLVSKSGEQYF.

J is TRBJ2-7 and V is TRBV7-8; the match to TRBD2 covers 7 bases. V shed 5 bases and J 5 bases; nucleotides not matched to a gene: 9. The CDR3 runs to 14 residues. CDR1 is SGHVS, CDR2 FQNEAQ, per germline. The CDR3 region is CASSLFAGVNEQYF. The CDR3, as DNA: TGTGCCAGCAGCCTCTTTGCGGGGGTAAACGAGCAGTACTTC.

The CDR3 nucleotides read TGTGCCAGCAGCTTGGGCGATAATAACTATGGCTACACCTTC. It yields the protein CASSLGDNNYGYTF. This chain links TRBV5-5 with TRBJ1-2; D gene unclear. CDR3 length: 14 amino acids. Trimming pared 0 bases from V and 1 base from J, leaving 7 bases between. CDR1 and CDR2 (germline): SGHKS, YYEKEE (reference sequence).

J is TRBJ2-7 and V is TRBV5-4; TRBD1 agrees at 9 bases. Germline V lookup: CDR1 SGHNT, CDR2 YYREEE (reference sequence). The CDR3 has 15 amino acids. The trim removed 0 bases at V and 4 bases at J, leaving 5 bases unmatched. CDR3 amino acids: CASSLGGQGRYEQYF. The CDR3 DNA is TGTGCCAGCAGCTTGGGGGGACAGGGAAGATACGAGCAGTACTTC.